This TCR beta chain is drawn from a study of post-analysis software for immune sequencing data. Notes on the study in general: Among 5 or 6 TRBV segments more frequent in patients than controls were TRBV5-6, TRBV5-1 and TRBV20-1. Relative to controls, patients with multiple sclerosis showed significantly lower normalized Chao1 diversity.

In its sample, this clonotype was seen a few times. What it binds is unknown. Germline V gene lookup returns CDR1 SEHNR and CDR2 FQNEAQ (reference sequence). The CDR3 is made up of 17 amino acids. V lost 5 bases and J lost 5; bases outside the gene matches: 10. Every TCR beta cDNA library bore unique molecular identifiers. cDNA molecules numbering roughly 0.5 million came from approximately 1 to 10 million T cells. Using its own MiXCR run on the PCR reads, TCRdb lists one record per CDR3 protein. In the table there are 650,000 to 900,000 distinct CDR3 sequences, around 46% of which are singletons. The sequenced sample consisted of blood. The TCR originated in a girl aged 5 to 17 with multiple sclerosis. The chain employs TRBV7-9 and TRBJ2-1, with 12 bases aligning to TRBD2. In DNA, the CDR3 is TGTGCCAGCAGCACACCTAGCGGGAGGGCCGGCGACAATGAGCAGTTCTTC. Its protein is CASSTPSGRAGDNEQFF. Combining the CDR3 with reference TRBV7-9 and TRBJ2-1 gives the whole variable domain DTGVSQNPRHKITKRGQNVTFRCDPISEHNRLYWYRQTLGQGPEFLTYFQNEAQLEKSRLLSDRFSAERPKGSFSTLEIQRTEQGDSAMYLCASSTPSGRAGDNEQFFGPGTRLTVL.